This T cell receptor beta chain was retrieved from a study of cytomegalovirus exposure and HLA in healthy donors. V lost 1 base and J 8 bases, leaving 9 bases between the germline ends. Germline CDR1 is MNHEY and CDR2 is SMNVEV (reference sequence). This CDR3 is built from 13 residues. The PCR was carried out with 60 Vbeta primers and 13 Jbeta primers. Clones were read by immunoSEQ multiplex PCR, and TCRdb kept only the in-frame ones, dropping some. The table has 150,000 to 200,000 clones, about 80% seen once; the top ten hold approximately 10%. The sample was PBMCs. This receptor was taken from a man younger than 30 in good health and CMV-seropositive. The chain carries TRBV27 and TRBJ2-1; a possible D gene is TRBD1 (5 bases). The DNA of the CDR3 is TGTGCCAGCAGTTTATTGTGGGGCGATGAGCAGTTCTTC. It translates to CASSLLWGDEQFF.